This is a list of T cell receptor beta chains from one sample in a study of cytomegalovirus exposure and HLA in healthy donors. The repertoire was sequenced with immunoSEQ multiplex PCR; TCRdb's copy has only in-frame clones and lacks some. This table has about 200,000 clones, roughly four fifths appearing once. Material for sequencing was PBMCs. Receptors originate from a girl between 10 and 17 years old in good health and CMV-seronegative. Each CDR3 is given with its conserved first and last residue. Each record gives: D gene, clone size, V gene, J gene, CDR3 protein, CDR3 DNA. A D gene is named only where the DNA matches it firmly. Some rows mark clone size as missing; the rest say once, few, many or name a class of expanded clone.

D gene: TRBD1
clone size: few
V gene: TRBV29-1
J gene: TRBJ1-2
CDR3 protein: CSVLGTDTNGYTF
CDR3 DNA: TGCAGCGTCCTGGGGACAGACACGAATGGCTACACCTTC

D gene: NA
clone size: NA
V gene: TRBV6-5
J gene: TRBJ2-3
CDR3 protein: CASRGPRGGTDTQYF
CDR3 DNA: TGTGCCAGCAGGGGACCCAGGGGAGGGACAGATACGCAGTATTTT

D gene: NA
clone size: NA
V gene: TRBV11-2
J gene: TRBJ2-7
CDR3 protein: CASTRDFSSYEQYF
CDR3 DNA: TGTGCCTCCACCCGGGACTTCTCAAGTTACGAGCAGTACTTC

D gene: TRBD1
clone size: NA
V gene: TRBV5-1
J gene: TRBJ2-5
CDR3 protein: CASSTGTGPETQYF
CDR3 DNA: TGCGCCAGCAGCACCGGGACAGGGCCGGAGACCCAGTACTTC

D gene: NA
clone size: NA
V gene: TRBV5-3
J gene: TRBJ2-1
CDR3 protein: CARSLPGRYGEQFF
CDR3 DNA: TGTGCCAGAAGCTTGCCGGGGAGATACGGTGAGCAGTTCTTC

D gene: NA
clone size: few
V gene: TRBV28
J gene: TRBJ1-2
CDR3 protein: CASSSQGYYGYTF
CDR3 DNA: TGTGCCAGCAGTTCTCAGGGATACTATGGCTACACCTTC

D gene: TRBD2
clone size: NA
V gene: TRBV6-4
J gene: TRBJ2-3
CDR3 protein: CASSLAGGPGDTQYF
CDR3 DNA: TGTGCCAGCAGCCTAGCGGGAGGGCCTGGAGATACGCAGTATTTT

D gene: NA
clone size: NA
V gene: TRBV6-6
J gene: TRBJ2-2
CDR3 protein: CASSSGTGELFF
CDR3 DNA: TGTGCCAGCAGCTCCGGCACCGGGGAGCTGTTTTTT

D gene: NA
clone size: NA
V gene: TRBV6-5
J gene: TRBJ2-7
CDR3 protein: CATIQNGGIKEQYF
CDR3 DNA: TGTGCCACTATCCAAAACGGGGGAATTAAAGAGCAGTACTTC

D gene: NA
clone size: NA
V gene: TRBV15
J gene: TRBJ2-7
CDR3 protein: CATSSPKGGASSYEQYF
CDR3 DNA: TGTGCCACCAGCAGCCCCAAGGGGGGGGCCAGCTCCTACGAGCAGTACTTC

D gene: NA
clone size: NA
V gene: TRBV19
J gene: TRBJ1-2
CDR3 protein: CASSIPGFDGYTF
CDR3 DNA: TGTGCCAGTAGTATCCCCGGGTTCGATGGCTACACCTTC

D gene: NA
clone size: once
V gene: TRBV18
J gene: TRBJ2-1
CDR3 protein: CASSPDEDSRHEQFF
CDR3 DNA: TGTGCCAGCTCACCCGACGAGGACTCCCGCCATGAGCAGTTCTTC

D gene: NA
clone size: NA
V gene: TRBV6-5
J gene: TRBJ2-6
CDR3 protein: CASSYTESGANVLTF
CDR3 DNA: TGTGCCAGCAGTTACACGGAGTCTGGGGCCAACGTCCTGACTTTC

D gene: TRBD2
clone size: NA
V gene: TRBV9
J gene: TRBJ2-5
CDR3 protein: CASSLGLVQETQYF
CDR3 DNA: TGTGCCAGCAGCCTCGGACTAGTCCAAGAGACCCAGTACTTC

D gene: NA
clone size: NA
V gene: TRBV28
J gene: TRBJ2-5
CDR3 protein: CASMEGGRKETQYF
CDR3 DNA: TGTGCCAGCATGGAGGGGGGGCGAAAAGAGACCCAGTACTTC

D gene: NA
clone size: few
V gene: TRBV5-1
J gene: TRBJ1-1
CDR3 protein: CASSVGQPIDTEAFF
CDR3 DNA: TGCGCCAGCAGCGTAGGACAGCCGATAGACACTGAAGCTTTCTTT

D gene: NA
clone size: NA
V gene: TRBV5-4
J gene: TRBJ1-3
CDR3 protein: CASSLSQGPGNTIYF
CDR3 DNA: TGTGCCAGCAGCTTGTCGCAGGGGCCTGGAAACACCATATATTTT

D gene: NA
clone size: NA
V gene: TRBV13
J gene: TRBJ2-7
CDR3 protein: CASSLRQTPYEQYF
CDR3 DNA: TGTGCCAGCAGCTTAAGGCAGACTCCTTACGAGCAGTACTTC

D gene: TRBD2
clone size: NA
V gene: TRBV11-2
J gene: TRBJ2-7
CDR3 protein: CASSLVSVGRYEQYF
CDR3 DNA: TGTGCCAGCAGCTTAGTCTCTGTCGGGAGGTACGAGCAGTACTTC

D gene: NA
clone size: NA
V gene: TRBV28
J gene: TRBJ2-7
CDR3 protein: CASSGTLISYEQYF
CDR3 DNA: TGTGCCAGCAGCGGGACTCTGATTTCCTACGAGCAGTACTTC